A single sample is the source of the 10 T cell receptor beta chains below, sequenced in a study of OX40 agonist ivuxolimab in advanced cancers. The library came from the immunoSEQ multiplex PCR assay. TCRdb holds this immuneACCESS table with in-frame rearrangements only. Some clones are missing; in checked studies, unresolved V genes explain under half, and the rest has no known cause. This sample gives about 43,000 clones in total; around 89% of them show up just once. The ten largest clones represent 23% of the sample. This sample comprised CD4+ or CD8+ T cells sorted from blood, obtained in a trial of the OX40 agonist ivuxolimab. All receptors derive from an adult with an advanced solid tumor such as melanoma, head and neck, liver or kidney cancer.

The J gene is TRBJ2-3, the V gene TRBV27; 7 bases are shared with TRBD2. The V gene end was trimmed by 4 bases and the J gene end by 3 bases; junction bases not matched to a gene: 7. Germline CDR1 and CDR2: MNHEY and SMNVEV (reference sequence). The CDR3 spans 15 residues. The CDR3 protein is CASSWGLRPTDTQYF. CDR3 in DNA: TGTGCCAGCAGTTGGGGACTACGCCCAACAGATACGCAGTATTTT.

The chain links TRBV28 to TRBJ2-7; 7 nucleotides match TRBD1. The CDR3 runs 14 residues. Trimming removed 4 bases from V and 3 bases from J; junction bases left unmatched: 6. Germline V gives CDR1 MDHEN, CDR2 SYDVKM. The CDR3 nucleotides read TGTGCCAGCAGTTCCACCGGGACAGACTACGAGCAGTACTTC. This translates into CASSSTGTDYEQYF.

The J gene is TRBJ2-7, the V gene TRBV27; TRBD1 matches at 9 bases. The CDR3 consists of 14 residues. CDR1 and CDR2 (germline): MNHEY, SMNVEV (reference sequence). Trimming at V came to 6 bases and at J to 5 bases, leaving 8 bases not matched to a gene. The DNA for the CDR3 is TGTGCCAGCAGCTCCGGGACAGGGATAAACGAGCAGTACTTC. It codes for CASSSGTGINEQYF.

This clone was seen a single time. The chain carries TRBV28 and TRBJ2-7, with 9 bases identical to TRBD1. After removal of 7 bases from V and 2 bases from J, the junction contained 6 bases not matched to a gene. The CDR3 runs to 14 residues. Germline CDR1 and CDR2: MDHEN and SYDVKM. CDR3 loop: CASTGTGIPYEQYF. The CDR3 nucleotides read TGTGCCAGCACCGGGACAGGGATCCCCTACGAGCAGTACTTC.

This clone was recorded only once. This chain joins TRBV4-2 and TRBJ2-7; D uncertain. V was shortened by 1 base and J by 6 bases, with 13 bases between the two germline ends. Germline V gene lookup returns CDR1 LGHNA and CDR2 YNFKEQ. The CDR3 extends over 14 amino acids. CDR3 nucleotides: TGTGCCAGCAGCCAAGGTGGCGGCCTGGTCGAGCAGTACTTC. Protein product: CASSQGGGLVEQYF.

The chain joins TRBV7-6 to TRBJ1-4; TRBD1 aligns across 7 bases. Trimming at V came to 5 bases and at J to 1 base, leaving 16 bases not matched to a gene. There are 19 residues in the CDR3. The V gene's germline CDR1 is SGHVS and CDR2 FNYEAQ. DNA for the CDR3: TGTGCCAGCAGCCGAAATATTATCGGGACAGCGGAAACTAATGAAAAACTGTTTTTT. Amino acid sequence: CASSRNIIGTAETNEKLFF.

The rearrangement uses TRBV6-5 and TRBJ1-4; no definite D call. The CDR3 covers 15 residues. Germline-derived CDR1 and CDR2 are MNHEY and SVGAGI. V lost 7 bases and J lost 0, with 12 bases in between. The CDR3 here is CASTNTGATNEKLFF. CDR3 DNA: TGTGCCAGCACGAACACCGGAGCAACTAATGAAAAACTGTTTTTT.

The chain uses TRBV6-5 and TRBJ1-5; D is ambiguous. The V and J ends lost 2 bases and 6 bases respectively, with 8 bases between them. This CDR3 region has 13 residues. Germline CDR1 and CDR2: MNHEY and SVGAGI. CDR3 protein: CASSYGRGQPQHF. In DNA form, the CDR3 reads TGTGCCAGCAGTTACGGACGGGGTCAGCCCCAGCATTTT.

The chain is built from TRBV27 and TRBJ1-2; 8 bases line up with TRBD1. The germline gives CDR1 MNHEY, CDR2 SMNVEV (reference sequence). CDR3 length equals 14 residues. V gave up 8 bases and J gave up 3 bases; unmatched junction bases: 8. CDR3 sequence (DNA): TGTGCCAGCTCATGGACAGGGAGCTACTATGGCTACACCTTC. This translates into CASSWTGSYYGYTF.

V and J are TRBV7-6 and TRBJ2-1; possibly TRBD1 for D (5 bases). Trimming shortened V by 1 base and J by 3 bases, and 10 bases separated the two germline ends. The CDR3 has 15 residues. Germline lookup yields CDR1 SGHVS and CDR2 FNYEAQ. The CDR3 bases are TGTGCCAGCAGCTTAGGAGCCAGGGTCTACAATGAGCAGTTCTTC. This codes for CASSLGARVYNEQFF. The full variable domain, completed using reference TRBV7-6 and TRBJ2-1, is GAGVSQSPRYKVTKRGQDVALRCDPISGHVSLYWYRQALGQGPEFLTYFNYEAQQDKSGLPNDRFSAERPEGSISTLTIQRTEQRDSAMYRCASSLGARVYNEQFFGPGTRLTVL.